This is a list of T cell receptor beta chains from one sample in a study of OX40 agonist ivuxolimab in advanced cancers. The method was immunoSEQ multiplex PCR; TCRdb's version includes in-frame clones alone and lacks a portion of them. Found here are roughly 34,000 clones, roughly 84% of them singletons; the top ten hold approximately 12%. Sequencing was performed on CD4+ or CD8+ T cells sorted from blood, taken in a trial of the OX40 agonist ivuxolimab. Receptors originate from an adult with an advanced solid tumor such as melanoma, head and neck, liver or kidney cancer. The CDR3 runs from the conserved cysteine through the conserved F or W. Each record gives: J gene, V gene, CDR3 protein.

TRBJ1-1	TRBV4-1	CASSQRDSTNTEAFF
TRBJ1-4	TRBV28	CASSLGSNEKLFF
TRBJ1-5	TRBV19	CASSIFSGGPQPQHF
TRBJ1-2	TRBV6-6	CASKLTGQALDGYTF
TRBJ1-1	TRBV19	CASSIPYGNTEAFF
TRBJ1-4	TRBV7-9	CASSLALQETEKLFF
TRBJ2-1	TRBV7-9	CASSGQKDEQFF
TRBJ2-2	TRBV5-6	CASSLWDRGRTGELFF
TRBJ2-3	TRBV11-1	CASTYGLAGGPGDTQYF
TRBJ2-1	TRBV4-2	CASSQESTSGNGEQFF
TRBJ1-1	TRBV27	CASSLYGDNTEAFF
TRBJ1-6	TRBV7-6	CASSLAGTGYNSPLHF
TRBJ2-5	TRBV29-1	CSVESGQPYPETQYF
TRBJ2-7	TRBV15	CATSRGLADEQYF
TRBJ1-2	TRBV25-1	CASSESFPQGDGYTF
TRBJ1-2	TRBV4-1	CASSQDEGGWYGYTF
TRBJ2-2	TRBV30	CGMEGPLAGELFF
TRBJ2-5	TRBV6-1	CASSEVPGGAPKTQYF
TRBJ2-1	TRBV7-8	CASSLEASLAEQFF
TRBJ2-7	TRBV7-9	CASSLGPRAYEQYF
TRBJ1-3	TRBV11-2	CASSPPGHSGNTIYF
TRBJ2-5	TRBV6-5	CASSWGQGQETQYF
TRBJ1-2	TRBV29-1	CSVVLPNDGYTF
TRBJ1-3	TRBV28	CASSFTGRVGNTIYF
TRBJ2-3	TRBV7-9	CASSFRTSGDTDTQYF
TRBJ1-1	TRBV28	CASSETRGRNTEAFF
TRBJ2-7	TRBV16	CASSQQSGSTHEQYF
TRBJ2-5	TRBV11-2	CASSLGLAGGLETQYF
TRBJ2-2	TRBV7-9	CASSHVTGELFF
TRBJ2-5	TRBV7-7	CASSALGVKETQYF
TRBJ1-5	TRBV27	CASGAPYSNQPQHF
TRBJ2-7	TRBV5-3	CARSGDPGRERYEQYF
TRBJ1-2	TRBV7-3	CASRTGMDYGYTF
TRBJ2-1	TRBV27	CASSPFSLGLEQFF
TRBJ2-2	TRBV14	CASRRGPFTGELFF
TRBJ2-1	TRBV7-9	CANGGLAGVSEQFF
-	TRBV7-2	CASSTRTAYPYEQYF
TRBJ1-1	TRBV4-2	CASSLGDGLGGTEAFF
TRBJ2-7	TRBV27	CASSLGPMTYEQYF
TRBJ2-5	TRBV28	CASSPWTGQETQYF
TRBJ2-3	TRBV28	CASSLSSGYADTQYF
TRBJ2-7	TRBV7-9	CASSLGFSYEQYF
TRBJ2-1	TRBV11-2	CASTPGFSNHEQFF
TRBJ2-5	TRBV6-6	CASSYSGTGYQETQYF
TRBJ1-2	TRBV2	CASRGTGPRVDYGYTF